The present entry profiles one T cell receptor beta chain with its context. Antigen: not known. Germline V CDR1 and CDR2: PRHDT, FYEKMQ (reference sequence). V trimming: 6 bases; J trimming: 2 bases; junction bases outside the gene matches: 6. This CDR3 contains 14 residues. A multiplex PCR was run with 60 Vbeta primers and 13 Jbeta primers. Measured with immunoSEQ multiplex PCR; TCRdb has only the in-frame clones, and not every one. The data show under 200,000 clones, with approximately 80% seen just once and around 7% held by the top ten. The sample originates from a study of cytomegalovirus exposure and HLA in healthy donors. The study, taken as a whole, reports: A few chains tied to CMV proved CMV antigen-specific in vitro. CMV serostatus stood as the only immune exposure information on hand. Later analysis suggested most CMV-associated TCR beta chains were HLA-restricted.

Those who donated were healthy bone marrow donors. The V gene is TRBV13, the J gene TRBJ2-7; 8 bases fit TRBD1. The specimen sequenced was PBMCs. The source of this sequence is a male donor in good health and CMV-seropositive. CDR3 nucleotides: TGTGCCAGCAGTTTTCAACAGGGGGCCTACGAGCAGTACTTC. Translation: CASSFQQGAYEQYF.